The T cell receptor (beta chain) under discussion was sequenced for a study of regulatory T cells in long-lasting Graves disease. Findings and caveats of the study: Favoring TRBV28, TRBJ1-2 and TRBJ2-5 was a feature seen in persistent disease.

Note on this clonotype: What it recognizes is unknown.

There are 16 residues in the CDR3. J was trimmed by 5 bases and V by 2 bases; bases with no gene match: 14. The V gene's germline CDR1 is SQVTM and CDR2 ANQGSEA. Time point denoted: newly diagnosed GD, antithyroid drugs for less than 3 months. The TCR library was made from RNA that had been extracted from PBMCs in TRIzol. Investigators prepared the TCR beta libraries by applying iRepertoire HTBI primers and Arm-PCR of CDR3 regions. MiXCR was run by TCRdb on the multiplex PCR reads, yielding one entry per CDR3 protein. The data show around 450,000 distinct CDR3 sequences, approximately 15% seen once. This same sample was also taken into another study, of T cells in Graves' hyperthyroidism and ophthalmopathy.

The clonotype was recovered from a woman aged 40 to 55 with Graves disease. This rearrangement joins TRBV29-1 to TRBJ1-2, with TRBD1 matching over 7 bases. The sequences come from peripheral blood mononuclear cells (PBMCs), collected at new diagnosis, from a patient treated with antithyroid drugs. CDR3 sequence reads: CSVESIPGTVWYGYTF. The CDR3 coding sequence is TGCAGCGTTGAATCCATACCCGGGACAGTTTGGTATGGCTACACCTTC.